This T cell receptor (beta chain) appears in the sequencing data of a study of shared clonotypes between healthy human individuals. Study-level background: Each donor's CD8 memory used one plate, CD8 naive two, each CD4 subset three. Study-level results: Non-shared clonotypes were found to have lower generation probabilities than the clonotypes that were shared by all four of the sorted-subset donors. Among donors, the sharing of clonotypes was expected to be influenced by sequencing depth.

Healthy HIV-negative adults with no recent acute infections or vaccinations were recruited as donors. The assay was immunoSEQ multiplex PCR, and TCRdb's table has in-frame clones only and misses some. The profile shows 1.6 million or so clones, approximately 98.5% of them singletons. The CDR3 contains 13 residues. The junction had 6 bases not matched to a gene; V was cut back by 7 bases and J by 6 bases. The germline V gene has CDR1 SGHNT and CDR2 YENEEA. On this clone itself: Its antigen is not known.

Material for sequencing was naive CD4+ T cells sorted from blood. Sample subset: CD45RA+ positively selected. The clonotype comes from a man aged 25-45 years in good health. The chain has TRBV11-3 and TRBJ1-5; 7 bases match TRBD1. This chain's CDR3 is CASTPTGLQPQHF. CDR3 nucleotide sequence: TGTGCCAGCACCCCGACAGGGCTTCAGCCCCAGCATTTT. The full variable domain, with the rest looked up from reference TRBV11-3 and TRBJ1-5, is EAGVVQSPRYKIIEKKQPVAFWCNPISGHNTLYWYLQNLGQGPELLIRYENEEAVDDSQLPKDRFSAERLKGVDSTLKIQPAELGDSAVYLCASTPTGLQPQHFGDGTRLSIL.